This passage covers 25 T cell receptor beta chains from one sample sequenced in a study of T cells in Graves' hyperthyroidism and ophthalmopathy. TCR beta CDR3 region amplification was performed from RNA transcripts. TCR CDR3 underwent first-round RT-PCR with the HTBI primer set. TCRdb fed the multiplex PCR reads into MiXCR, producing one record per CDR3 protein. The repertoire includes 500,000 to 550,000 distinct CDR3 sequences, around 20% of them detected once, and around a quarter sits in the top ten. The sample consisted of blood. All receptors derive from a man aged 18-30 years with Graves' hyperthyroidism.

Note on this clonotype: A much larger clone sits a single nucleotide away, making a read error possible. The chain employs TRBV11-2 and TRBJ2-7, with unresolved D. V lost 5 bases, J lost 4 bases, and 6 bases lay in between. The CDR3 length is 11 residues. Germline lookup yields CDR1 SGHAT and CDR2 FQNNGV. CDR3 bases: TGTGCCAGCAGCGTAATGTACGAGCAGTACTTC. This gives the protein CASSVMYEQYF.

This clonotype was found many times. This chain connects TRBV30 to TRBJ2-5; D remains unclear. CDR1 and CDR2 from the germline V gene are GTSNPN and SVGIG (reference sequence). V was trimmed by 0 bases and J by 2 bases, leaving 7 bases between them. CDR3 length: 13 amino acids. The CDR3 spells CAWSVLRQETQYF. CDR3 nucleotides: TGTGCCTGGAGTGTACTCAGGCAAGAGACCCAGTACTTC.

This clonotype was observed at least ten times. At one boundary the junction diverges from the germline segment, which might be a read error. The chain couples TRBV2 to TRBJ2-5; TRBD2 matches at 10 bases. The germline V gene has CDR1 SNHLY and CDR2 FYNNEI. CDR3 length: 18 amino acids. As DNA, the CDR3 is TGTGCCAGCAATGAAGTTGCTAGCGGGGGCCGGGGGCAAGAGACCCAGTACTTC. Its translation: CASNEVASGGRGQETQYF.

There are many counts of this clonotype. V usage is TRBV7-8 and J usage is TRBJ2-5; no reliable D call. Germline V gene lookup returns CDR1 SGHVS and CDR2 FQNEAQ. V was shortened by 1 base and J by 5 bases, with 11 bases between the two germline ends. The CDR3 sequence is 14 residues long. The CDR3 DNA reads TGTGCCAGCAGCTTAGGGACCGTCCGGGAGACCCAGTACTTC. This sequence encodes CASSLGTVRETQYF.

This clonotype was recorded only once. As the CDR3 is not closed by the conserved phenylalanine or tryptophan, this likely results from a read error. No DNA is shown, since the ends of the CDR3 on it are uncertain; the CDR3 is the one TCRdb lists. J is TRBJ1-1 and V is TRBV28. Per the germline V gene, CDR1 is MDHEN and CDR2 is SYDVKM. The CDR3 contains 17 residues when both ends are counted. The CDR3 protein is CASSFFRLRRMNTEACL.

This clonotype has at least ten counts. The rearrangement joins TRBV19 to TRBJ1-5; 7 bases align to TRBD1. Unmatched junction bases numbered 13, after V lost 5 bases and J lost 6 bases. The CDR3 sequence is 16 residues long. The germline V gene has CDR1 LNHDA and CDR2 SQIVND (reference sequence). CDR3 DNA: TGTGCCAGTAGTCTCTTCTACAGGGGTAGGCGTCAGCCCCAGCATTTT. This translates into CASSLFYRGRRQPQHF.

V and J are TRBV12-3 or TRBV12-4 and TRBJ1-6; D may be TRBD1 (5 bases). Trimming cost V 6 bases and J 7 bases, with 13 bases left between them. The CDR3 has 14 residues. CDR3 nucleotide sequence: TGTGCCAGCAGCAAAAGACAGCAAAATTCACCCCTCCACTTT. This sequence encodes CASSKRQQNSPLHF.

This clonotype was detected many times. A read error may account for a junction end that differs from germline. V gene TRBV11-2 combines with J gene TRBJ2-4; the D gene is possibly TRBD2 (7 bases). This CDR3 has 14 amino acids. Germline V gene data show CDR1 as SGHAT and CDR2 as FQNNGV. The CDR3 DNA reads as TGTGCCAGCAGACCAGAGACAGGCGGGAGCATTAAGTACTTC. As protein: CASRPETGGSIKYF.

The chain carries TRBV15 and TRBJ2-7; TRBD1 might be the D (6 bases). The CDR3 loop spans 16 amino acids. V lost 2 bases to trimming and J lost 2 bases, with 16 bases between them. The germline gives CDR1 LNHNV, CDR2 YYDKDF (reference sequence). The CDR3 nucleotides are TGTGCCACCAGCAGAAATAATTGGGGGCTAACCTACGAGCAGTACTTC. The encoded protein is CATSRNNWGLTYEQYF.

At least ten counts were recorded for this clonotype. The rearrangement uses TRBV7-8 and TRBJ1-5; the match to TRBD1 covers 10 bases. The junction had 17 bases not matched to a gene; V was cut back by 5 bases and J by 4 bases. The CDR3 extends over 19 amino acids. Germline CDR1 and CDR2: SGHVS and FQNEAQ. The CDR3 DNA reads TGTGCCAGCAGCCCCCCGGACAGGGGGTACCCTCTGGGTAATCAGCCCCAGCATTTT. This sequence encodes CASSPPDRGYPLGNQPQHF.

This clonotype showed up many times. The CDR3 sequence: CASRAANQPQHF. Here the CDR3 DNA reads TGTGCCAGTAGGGCAGCTAATCAGCCCCAGCATTTT. V and J are TRBV19 and TRBJ1-5; D is uncertain. CDR3 length: 12 amino acids. V lost 6 bases and J lost 4, with 7 bases in between. Germline CDR1 LNHDA, CDR2 SQIVND (reference sequence). The full variable domain, completed using reference TRBV19 and TRBJ1-5, is DGGITQSPKYLFRKEGQNVTLSCEQNLNHDAMYWYRQDPGQGLRLIYYSQIVNDFQKGDIAEGYSVSREKKESFPLTVTSAQKNPTAFYLCASRAANQPQHFGDGTRLSIL.

The count of this clonotype is one. The chain links TRBV19 to TRBJ2-7; possibly TRBD1 for D (6 bases). Germline CDR1 reads LNHDA; CDR2 reads SQIVND (reference sequence). There are 15 residues in the CDR3. Trimming pared 6 bases from V and 3 bases from J, leaving 18 bases between. CDR3 sequence (DNA): TGTGCCAGTAGACCTTCTCCAGGGGACCACTACGAGCAGTACTTC. Its protein is CASRPSPGDHYEQYF.

The chain couples TRBV20-1 to TRBJ2-5; TRBD2 matches at 14 bases. The length of the CDR3 is 18 residues. The V gene end was trimmed by 1 base and the J gene end by 7 bases; junction bases not matched to a gene: 14. Germline lookup yields CDR1 DFQATT and CDR2 SNEGSKA (reference sequence). CDR3 protein: CSARVTGTSGGAGGTQYF. The CDR3 DNA follows: TGCAGTGCTAGAGTGACCGGGACTAGCGGGGGCGCGGGGGGGACCCAGTACTTC.

This clonotype occurred many times. The chain combines TRBV11-3 with TRBJ2-5; D is uncertain. The CDR3 contains 13 residues. CDR1 SGHNT and CDR2 YENEEA come from the germline V gene. Trimming shortened V by 0 bases and J by 5 bases, and 7 bases separated the two germline ends. The chain's CDR3 is CASSLDVGETQYF. The CDR3 nucleotides are TGTGCCAGCAGCTTAGATGTTGGGGAGACCCAGTACTTC.

Many counts were recorded for this clonotype. The chain links TRBV10-3 to TRBJ1-2, with D possibly being TRBD1 (5 bases). V lost 4 bases to trimming and J lost 4 bases, with 10 bases between them. Germline V gene data show CDR1 as ENHRY and CDR2 as SYGVKD. The CDR3 length is 13 residues. The CDR3 coding sequence is TGTGCCATCAGTGCAGGGAGAGGCTATGGCTACACCTTC. It specifies CAISAGRGYGYTF.

This clonotype was seen at least ten times. This rearrangement joins TRBV28 to TRBJ1-5; D is unclear. V shed 3 bases and J shed 9 bases, with 12 bases lying between them. Per the germline V gene, CDR1 is MDHEN and CDR2 is SYDVKM. CDR3 length equals 13 residues. The CDR3 is CASSFTVSAPQHF. The CDR3 DNA reads as TGTGCCAGCAGTTTCACAGTCTCTGCGCCCCAGCATTTT.

The J gene is TRBJ2-7, the V gene TRBV19; TRBD1 aligns across 7 bases. V gave up 5 bases and J gave up 0 bases; unmatched junction bases: 4. The CDR3 is 14 residues long. Germline V gene data show CDR1 as LNHDA and CDR2 as SQIVND (reference sequence). CDR3 sequence (DNA): TGTGCCAGTAGTGGGACAGCGAGCTCCTACGAGCAGTACTTC. Translated, it gives CASSGTASSYEQYF.

This clonotype was seen repeatedly, ten times or more. The chain recombines TRBV12-3 or TRBV12-4 with TRBJ2-7; 7 bases fit TRBD1. The CDR3 contains 15 residues. V lost 6 bases, J lost 0 bases, and 8 bases stayed unmatched. The chain's CDR3 is CASSPTGLSSYEQYF. CDR3 nucleotide sequence: TGTGCCAGCAGCCCGACAGGGCTCTCCTCCTACGAGCAGTACTTC.

This clonotype came up many times. This rearrangement joins TRBV29-1 to TRBJ2-7; D ambiguous. V gave up 3 bases and J gave up 3 bases, with 15 bases separating them. CDR1 is SQVTM, CDR2 ANQGSEA, per germline. The CDR3 is made up of 14 amino acids. CDR3 bases: TGCAGCGTTGAGAATTACAGCCCCGTCTACGAGCAGTACTTC. This gives the protein CSVENYSPVYEQYF.

This clonotype has a count of ten or more. This rearrangement joins TRBV2 to TRBJ1-1; D gene ambiguous. Per the germline V gene, CDR1 is SNHLY and CDR2 is FYNNEI. The CDR3 has 13 residues. V was cut by 11 bases and J by 8 bases, with 21 bases left in between. This CDR3 reads CARTERTHSEAFF. As DNA, the CDR3 is TGTGCCCGAACTGAGAGGACCCATAGCGAAGCTTTCTTT.

With regard to this clonotype: This may stem from a read error, because a much larger clone lies one nucleotide away. As the CDR3 is not closed by the conserved phenylalanine or tryptophan, this likely results from a read error. This chain joins TRBV10-3 and TRBJ1-5; no clear D gene. CDR3 length: 14 amino acids. V was cut by 2 bases and J by 2 bases, with 7 bases left in between. Germline V gene lookup returns CDR1 ENHRY and CDR2 SYGVKD. CDR3 nucleotide sequence: TGTGCCATCAGTGAGATGTGGCGCAATCAGCCCCAGCATTTG. This translates into CAISEMWRNQPQHL.

This clonotype was detected many times. The chain links TRBV12-3 or TRBV12-4 to TRBJ1-3, with D hard to call. This CDR3 has 14 amino acids. Trimming removed 1 base from V and 2 bases from J, with 6 bases in between. This chain's CDR3 is CASSLGLTGNTIYF. As DNA, the CDR3 is TGTGCCAGCAGTTTAGGACTGACTGGAAACACCATATATTTT.

This clonotype was counted at least ten times. V gene TRBV6-5 combines with J gene TRBJ1-2; D is unresolved. CDR3 length: 15 amino acids. Germline V lookup: CDR1 MNHEY, CDR2 SVGAGI. Trimming took 8 bases from V and 8 from J, leaving 24 bases between them. CDR3: CASAKSSSALSGYTF. The CDR3 region has the DNA TGTGCCAGCGCCAAGTCTAGTTCCGCCCTATCGGGCTACACCTTC.

The rearrangement uses TRBV11-2 and TRBJ1-1, with D tentatively TRBD1 (5 bases). Germline-derived CDR1 and CDR2 are SGHAT and FQNNGV. CDR3 size: 17 residues. Deletions cut 4 bases from V and 3 bases from J, with 21 bases between. In DNA form, the CDR3 reads TGTGCCAGCAGCTCACCCCTTGGCTTCGGCAGGGACACTGAAGCTTTCTTT. It yields the protein CASSSPLGFGRDTEAFF.

This chain uses TRBV6-1 with TRBJ1-5, with TRBD1 matching 7 bases. J gave up 7 bases and V 6 bases, and 9 bases lay outside the gene matches. The CDR3 length is 14 residues. Per germline, CDR1 MNHNS and CDR2 SASEGT. This CDR3 reads CASRGGGGWQPQHF. Written as DNA, the CDR3 is TGTGCCAGCAGGGGGGGAGGGGGCTGGCAGCCCCAGCATTTT.